The T cell receptor (beta chain) under discussion was sequenced for a study of cytomegalovirus exposure and HLA in healthy donors (TCRdb year 2017). In terms of the full investigation: An earlier analysis of several hundred of the donors reported about 260 Gb of sequence data and around 100 million unique TCR beta sequences obtained from approximately 180 million T cells. An early release covering roughly 580 HLA-typed donors comprised approximately 300 gigabases of sequencing data and approximately 80 million unique TCR sequences. Of the 350 to 450 genotyped donors, over 65% fell in the genetic ancestry cluster associated with self-reported Caucasian donors. The aim of the study was to test whether cataloging public T cell receptors could identify signatures of past pathogen exposure. Using immunosequencing, the study profiled T cell repertoires from roughly 650 subjects and related those repertoires to cytomegalovirus serostatus. Besides the first cohort of around 700 subjects, a separate validation cohort made up of over 100 different subjects was used. The study combined high-throughput TCR immunosequencing, statistical association of individual TCRs with disease status, and machine learning to predict cytomegalovirus infection status. To study patterns of TCR occurrence, a later analysis re-analyzed previously published TCR beta repertoires from around 670 donors and added high-resolution HLA genotyping. In the later analysis, no new phenotypic data were used to find candidate immune exposures; instead, reliance was placed on TCR beta sequences and their occurrence across donors. An earlier analysis of around 540 of the donors applied high-throughput TCR beta sequencing to assess whether each TCR beta V gene segment acted as functional or pseudogenic. Donor age, sex, ethnicity and CMV serostatus were compiled together with the repertoire data. A later genetic analysis took genome-wide SNP genotypes for about three fifths of the 666 donors and used that subset as a discovery cohort. Every discovery cohort repertoire had been produced on one sequencing platform. Both class I and class II loci were covered by HLA typing, at four-digit resolution. The number of donors typed differed by locus, with roughly 620-630 for A, B, C, DRB1 and DQB1, roughly 520 for DQA1, 600 to 610 for DPA1, and over 400 for DPB1. Several DR-DQ haplotypes were treated as single units for association and clustering because of strong linkage in the cohort. Among 398 genotyped donors of the cohort, an average of approximately 240,000 unique TCR beta nucleotide sequences were sequenced per donor, 15% to 20% of them non-productive. The investigation overall reported the following: In a later analysis, TCR association rates were found to vary across HLA loci, with the most associated TCRs seen for DRB1 alleles and the fewest for HLA-C alleles. An association between a missense DCLRE1C variant and V-gene and J-gene trimming of TCR beta chains was found in a later genetic analysis and replicated in an independent cohort. Approximately 18 rarely observed V segments, including chromosome 9 orphons, were excluded from the earlier analysis of several hundred of the donors because counts were too low. This cohort had only TCR beta chains sequenced, and the lack of alpha or paired-chain data limited which features could be detected. The sequencing pipeline was judged likely to have produced a cluster of highly shared sequence variants as a technical artifact. The presence/absence analyses assumed that sequencing depth was roughly uniform across donors, and that assumption may not be true. Compared with the approximately 720-donor mean, donors in an Asian-associated ancestry cluster had fewer N-insertions in productive TCRs, according to a later genetic analysis. In a later analysis, several top co-occurrence clusters were reported to appear linked to parvovirus B19, influenza, CMV and Epstein-Barr virus. In the study, roughly 160 TCR beta chains were listed as associated with cytomegalovirus. Strong co-occurrence of HLA alleles, especially DR and DQ, made assigning TCR associations to individual alleles difficult. For the cohort, immune exposure information was limited to CMV serostatus. It was suggested by the authors that the approach could potentially be generalized to other disease states and immunological phenotypes. Across donors, most TCR sequences were observed very rarely, whereas some public TCRs were present in many individuals. In a later analysis, HLA-associated TCR beta chains were found to be more clonally expanded and to have lower generation probabilities than equally common non-associated chains. An earlier analysis of approximately 570 of the donors showed that most TCR beta V segments appeared in productive rearrangements either about 90% or about 30% of the time, which broadly matched IMGT annotations. A later analysis found that most CMV-associated TCR beta chains appeared HLA-restricted, with HLA associations seemingly driven largely by CMV exposure. A later analysis associated about 16,000 TCR beta sequences with specific HLA alleles at a false discovery rate of 0.05. Correlated functional status among segregating V segments might be attributable to linkage disequilibrium, but an unknown experimental factor could not be ruled out. The classifier was reported to diagnose cytomegalovirus status with high specificity and sensitivity in both the original cohort and the validation cohort. Three of the identified cytomegalovirus-associated TCR beta chains were confirmed in vitro to be specific for cytomegalovirus antigens. Because some donors lacked HLA typing at each locus, the association tests relied only on the typed subset. A further reported finding was that TCR beta sequences accurately predicted the HLA-A and HLA-B alleles for most subjects in the first cohort.

The cohort was made up of 666 healthy bone marrow donors. Cohort members were all nominally healthy when sampled, although unrecorded immune exposures were likely present. The donor tested CMV seronegative and was one of the 352 seronegative cohort members. A peripheral blood sample was provided by each donor, and peripheral blood mononuclear cells were used for TCR beta sequencing. Genomic DNA was extracted from the blood cell samples with the Qiagen DNeasy Blood Extraction Kit. In its sample, this clone was seen once. Its antigen is currently not known. Base qualities are not at hand, and no much larger clone is one base apart. Library generation was performed with the immunoSEQ multiplex PCR assay. A mixture of 60 forward primers for TCR Vbeta segments and 13 reverse primers for TCR Jbeta segments was used in the multiplex PCR. The CDR3 region of rearranged TCR beta genes was amplified from genomic DNA with a multiplex PCR assay. Amplified TCR beta libraries were sequenced as 87-base-pair reads on the Illumina HiSeq System. Per the source publication's procedure: A later analysis counted about 76 million unique TCR beta chains across the 700 or so repertoires, and some 11 million of these chains were shared by at least two donors. Raw reads were error-corrected and collapsed into unique sequences with a nearest-neighbor algorithm that merged closely related sequences to remove PCR and sequencing errors. To assign V, D and J gene segments, CDR3 sequences were aligned to IMGT reference sequences. For a sequence to be retained, at least a six-nucleotide match to both a V gene segment and a J gene segment was required. Rearrangements were classified as productive when the CDR3 lacked stop codons and remained in frame with V and J, and all other rearrangements were classified as non-productive. Following IMGT convention, CDR3 was defined as the stretch from the second conserved V-encoded cysteine to the conserved J-encoded phenylalanine. In an earlier analysis of 587 of the donors, sequences lacking an unambiguous match to a single V gene segment were excluded. In an earlier analysis of about 590 of the donors, a V segment was called functional when productive rearrangements were above 56.7%, and segregating when the standard deviation between donors exceeded 5%. To diagnose cytomegalovirus status from the catalog of TCR beta chain sequences, a statistical classification framework was built. In a later analysis, TCR nucleotide sequences were compared against IMGT/GENE-DB human TR gene sequences so that V and J genes could be assigned. The TCRdist pipeline was used in a later analysis to assign CDR3 sequences and most-parsimonious VDJ recombination scenarios. In a later analysis, each TCR beta chain was defined by its CDR3 amino acid sequence together with its V-gene family, and reads without a unique V-gene family were excluded. As a way to deal with suspected cross-contamination and a sequencing artifact, a later analysis dropped more than 500 nucleotide sequences that were highly shared and had low generation probability. For each public chain, a later analysis derived a clonal expansion index from normalized ranks of inferred template counts within each repertoire. In a later analysis, generation probabilities were computed using a VDJ recombination model fitted to out-of-frame rearrangements, and the results were checked against IGoR. In a later analysis, TCR-TCR, TCR-HLA and TCR-CMV co-occurrence was scored with hypergeometric tests, and a repertoire-size bias correction was applied to TCR pairs. False discovery rates were estimated in a later analysis by permuting HLA or CMV assignments 20 times. In a later analysis, co-occurring TCRs were grouped using DBSCAN, with TCRdist sequence similarity added in when clustering inside HLA-allele-positive subsets. Repertoires with fewer than 30,000 or more than 120,000 public chains were left out of co-occurrence clustering, as were a few repertoires with anomalous nucleotide sharing. Entries here come from immuneACCESS through TCRdb and include only in-frame sequences with V and J called. Some clones fail to appear in such tables; in the studies checked, an unresolved V gene covers under half of the shortfall, and the cause of the remainder is unknown. The D gene and trimming were derived from the DNA, and the V and J assignments and clone size from that table. Across this sample there are 150,000 to 200,000 clones, with roughly 79% seen only once. The top ten clones comprise approximately 13% of the sample.

The sample taken for sequencing was PBMCs. The sequence was obtained from a woman aged 50 to 60 in good health and CMV-seronegative.

The DNA sequence is given as TGTGCCAGCAGCGAGACTAGCGGGAGTACAGATACGCAGTATTTT. Its protein product is CASSETSGSTDTQYF. The chain joins TRBV9 to TRBJ2-3; 12 nucleotides in the junction match TRBD2. The CDR3 starts with the cysteine, ends with the phenylalanine, and has 15 residues. Of all the DNA, just the CDR3 is kept, 45 bases in frame from base 1. The germline V gene specifies SGDLS as CDR1 and YYNGEE as CDR2. The V end gives up 3 bases and the J end 3 bases, leaving 2 bases in the junction not matched to a gene.